A selection of T cell receptor beta chains follows, all from one sample in a study of cytomegalovirus exposure and HLA in healthy donors. Assay: immunoSEQ multiplex PCR; the TCRdb copy retains only in-frame clones and omits some. Seen here are about 160,000 clones, roughly 80% observed once, and the top ten hold less than 2.5%. Sequenced: PBMCs. All receptors come from a male donor in good health and CMV-seronegative. The CDR3 runs from the conserved cysteine through the conserved F or W. Fields, in order: J gene, V gene, clone size, CDR3 protein. Expanded clones are given a class, and other clones once, few, many or no size at all.

J gene: TRBJ2-1
V gene: TRBV5-6
clone size: NA
CDR3 protein: CASSLIWTSNEQFF

J gene: TRBJ2-7
V gene: TRBV2
clone size: NA
CDR3 protein: CASTEEDSSYEQYF

J gene: TRBJ2-6
V gene: TRBV18
clone size: NA
CDR3 protein: CASSRDRGLGANVLTF

J gene: TRBJ2-1
V gene: TRBV11-2
clone size: NA
CDR3 protein: CASRTSGLNNEQFF

J gene: TRBJ1-2
V gene: TRBV19
clone size: NA
CDR3 protein: CASSSWDRVGYTF

J gene: TRBJ2-7
V gene: TRBV5-1
clone size: NA
CDR3 protein: CASSSQASYEQYF

J gene: TRBJ2-7
V gene: TRBV2
clone size: NA
CDR3 protein: CASRTGDEQYF

J gene: TRBJ2-1
V gene: TRBV5-1
clone size: NA
CDR3 protein: CASSETSGILNEQFF

J gene: TRBJ2-1
V gene: TRBV14
clone size: NA
CDR3 protein: CASSQALAGVIEQFF

J gene: NA
V gene: TRBV5-6
clone size: once
CDR3 protein: CASSLAPGSLEQYF

J gene: TRBJ1-2
V gene: TRBV5-6
clone size: NA
CDR3 protein: CASSWGDRVYGYTF

J gene: TRBJ2-2
V gene: TRBV6-4
clone size: NA
CDR3 protein: CASTTDGNTGELFF

J gene: TRBJ1-2
V gene: TRBV7-6
clone size: NA
CDR3 protein: CASSLETPPGAYGYTF

J gene: TRBJ2-2
V gene: TRBV6-5
clone size: NA
CDR3 protein: CASTVAGGLTGELFF

J gene: TRBJ2-1
V gene: TRBV19
clone size: once
CDR3 protein: CASSLVSGSSYNEQFF

J gene: TRBJ2-7
V gene: TRBV2
clone size: NA
CDR3 protein: CASSTQPGGSRYEQYF

J gene: TRBJ2-1
V gene: TRBV6-6
clone size: NA
CDR3 protein: CASSPNSGSGYNEQFF

J gene: TRBJ2-7
V gene: TRBV5-1
clone size: NA
CDR3 protein: CASSSFGASDYEQYF

J gene: TRBJ1-3
V gene: TRBV4-3
clone size: once
CDR3 protein: CASSQDVGGRSIYF

J gene: TRBJ1-1
V gene: TRBV2
clone size: NA
CDR3 protein: CASTLEGTGLNTEAFF

J gene: TRBJ1-5
V gene: TRBV28
clone size: few
CDR3 protein: CASSFNDRPQHF

J gene: TRBJ1-5
V gene: TRBV27
clone size: NA
CDR3 protein: CASSGQGRVNQPQHF

J gene: TRBJ1-6
V gene: TRBV7-9
clone size: NA
CDR3 protein: CASSPRGDSVNSPLHF

J gene: TRBJ2-7
V gene: TRBV7-2
clone size: NA
CDR3 protein: CASSLVPGKYYEQYF

J gene: TRBJ1-1
V gene: TRBV11-2
clone size: NA
CDR3 protein: CASRVGHLNTEAFF

J gene: TRBJ2-7
V gene: TRBV7-9
clone size: NA
CDR3 protein: CASSVAEGLPYEQYF

J gene: TRBJ2-7
V gene: TRBV5-4
clone size: NA
CDR3 protein: CASSSKAAGGPDEQYF

J gene: TRBJ1-5
V gene: TRBV5-6
clone size: NA
CDR3 protein: CASSLGRGMGNQPQHF

J gene: TRBJ2-1
V gene: TRBV29-1
clone size: once
CDR3 protein: CSVQEISYNEQFF

J gene: TRBJ2-1
V gene: TRBV29-1
clone size: NA
CDR3 protein: CSVDKELPRRREARNEQFF

J gene: TRBJ2-1
V gene: TRBV28
clone size: NA
CDR3 protein: CASRKTSGAYNEQFF

J gene: TRBJ1-1
V gene: TRBV5-6
clone size: few
CDR3 protein: CASSTWGIQVLNTEAFF

J gene: TRBJ2-1
V gene: TRBV6-1
clone size: once
CDR3 protein: CSVAGRVSYNEQFF

J gene: TRBJ1-1
V gene: TRBV7-2
clone size: NA
CDR3 protein: CASSLDRVVTEAFF

J gene: TRBJ2-7
V gene: TRBV7-3
clone size: NA
CDR3 protein: CASSPRTGSHEQYF

J gene: TRBJ2-7
V gene: TRBV28
clone size: once
CDR3 protein: CASQIRREPYEQYF

J gene: TRBJ2-5
V gene: TRBV4-3
clone size: once
CDR3 protein: CASSRELADPRETQYF

J gene: TRBJ2-1
V gene: TRBV6-1
clone size: few
CDR3 protein: CASSDKYNEQFF

J gene: TRBJ1-1
V gene: TRBV7-2
clone size: once
CDR3 protein: CASSLVQGGGLDAFF

J gene: TRBJ1-4
V gene: TRBV5-4
clone size: once
CDR3 protein: CASSLKTGYDEKLFF

J gene: TRBJ2-3
V gene: TRBV30
clone size: NA
CDR3 protein: CAWSVRGQVMAGRTDTQYF

J gene: TRBJ2-2
V gene: TRBV9
clone size: NA
CDR3 protein: CASRETGTGELFF

J gene: TRBJ2-2
V gene: TRBV4-1
clone size: NA
CDR3 protein: CASSQLSAGTSGGNTGELFF

J gene: TRBJ2-1
V gene: TRBV5-4
clone size: few
CDR3 protein: CASSLTSGGTNPFF